One sample yielded the 13 T cell receptor beta chains listed below, sequenced in a study of T cell responses to AZD1222 COVID-19 vaccine. The table came from immunoSEQ multiplex PCR; TCRdb's copy has only in-frame clones and leaves some out. The sample carries approximately 100,000 clones, 85% to 90% recorded once. Sequenced here: peripheral blood, sampled on day 0 of AZD1222 vaccination. The receptors derive from an adult in good health.

V gene TRBV29-1 combines with J gene TRBJ1-1, with unresolved D. The CDR3 extends over 12 amino acids. Germline V gene data show CDR1 as SQVTM and CDR2 as ANQGSEA. V lost 3 bases and J 4 bases, leaving 9 bases between the germline ends. The CDR3 DNA reads as TGCAGCGTTGAGTCTGGCGGCACTGAAGCTTTCTTT. It codes for CSVESGGTEAFF.

J is TRBJ1-4 and V is TRBV12-3 or TRBV12-4, with a possible D match to TRBD1 (5 bases). The CDR3 has 13 amino acids. Trimming removed 5 bases from V and 10 bases from J, with 14 bases in between. CDR3 nucleotides: TGTGCCAGCAGTCGGGCAGGGAACGCAAAACTGTTTTTT. Its translation is CASSRAGNAKLFF.

This chain links TRBV7-9 with TRBJ1-3; TRBD1 agrees at 9 bases. Unmatched junction bases numbered 6, after V lost 5 bases and J lost 1 base. CDR1 and CDR2 from the germline V gene are SEHNR and FQNEAQ (reference sequence). This CDR3 is built from 16 residues. The CDR3 sequence is CASSTDRGPSGNTIYF. CDR3 nucleotides: TGTGCCAGCAGCACGGACAGGGGCCCTTCTGGAAACACCATATATTTT.

As concerns this clone: A junction end diverges from the germline sequence, so it may reflect a read error. The chain links TRBV7-7 to TRBJ1-3; D remains ambiguous. CDR3 length equals 13 residues. The germline V gene encodes CDR1 SSHAT and CDR2 FNYEAQ (reference sequence). The CDR3 loop is CASSLAAGNTIYF. For the CDR3, the DNA is TGTGCTAGCAGCTTAGCTGCAGGAAACACCATATATTTT.

The chain links TRBV12-1 to TRBJ2-7; the D segment call TRBD1 is taken from the table without a DNA check. TRBV12-1 is annotated as a pseudogene. CDR3 size: 14 residues. The CDR3 DNA is TGTGCCAGCATCGACAGTGAAAAGGCCTACGAGCAGTACTTC. As protein: CASIDSEKAYEQYF.

The rearrangement joins TRBV3-1 (or the pseudogene TRBV3-2) to TRBJ1-5; maybe TRBD1 (5 bases). Between the trimmed V and J ends, which lost 8 bases and 0 bases, there was a span of 8 bases. The CDR3 is made up of 13 amino acids. Germline V CDR1 and CDR2: LGHDT, YNNKEL (reference sequence). The DNA for the CDR3 is TGTGCCAGCTCGGGGGGTAGCAATCAGCCCCAGCATTTT. This gives the protein CASSGGSNQPQHF.

DNA for the CDR3: TGTGCCAGCAGCCAAGAGCGGACTAGCGGGAGTATAGGATCCTACGAGCAGTACTTC. As protein: CASSQERTSGSIGSYEQYF. The chain combines TRBV4-2 with TRBJ2-7; 13 nucleotides agree with TRBD2. Trimming at V came to 0 bases and at J to 1 base, leaving 9 bases not matched to a gene. The CDR3 is 19 amino acids. CDR1 is LGHNA, CDR2 YNFKEQ, per germline.

The gene calls are TRBV6-6 and TRBJ2-3, with TRBD2 identical over 15 bases. CDR1 is MNHNY and CDR2 is SVGAGI in the germline V gene (reference sequence). With V trimmed by 5 bases and J by 2 bases, 5 bases remained unmatched. This CDR3 is built from 17 residues. The CDR3 loop is CASSRGLAGGPTDTQYF. DNA for the CDR3: TGTGCCAGCAGTCGGGGACTAGCGGGAGGACCCACAGATACGCAGTATTTT.

V and J are TRBV6-5 and TRBJ2-3, with TRBD2 matching over 10 bases. The CDR3 has 15 amino acids. In germline, CDR1 is MNHEY, CDR2 SVGAGI. J was trimmed by 6 bases and V by 3 bases; bases with no gene match: 6. The CDR3 DNA reads as TGTGCCAGCAGTTATGGACTAGCGGCGGGGGATACGCAGTATTTT. This encodes CASSYGLAAGDTQYF.

The chain combines TRBV14 with TRBJ2-2; tentatively, D is TRBD1 or TRBD2 (5 bases each). The germline V gene encodes CDR1 SGHDN and CDR2 FVKESK. The CDR3 contains 16 residues. V dropped 4 bases and J dropped 7 bases, with 19 bases sitting between them. CDR3 DNA sequence: TGTGCCAGCAGCCGACCCGGGACGGCCTGGGGCGGGGAGCTGTTTTTT. Translating it yields CASSRPGTAWGGELFF.

The V and J genes are TRBV7-8 and TRBJ2-5; 7 bases agree with TRBD1. J lost 3 bases, V lost 5 bases, and 15 bases had no gene match. Germline CDR1 is SGHVS and CDR2 is FQNEAQ. The CDR3 length is 17 residues. The CDR3 DNA is TGTGCCAGCAGCCGACCCGACCGACCGGGACAGAAAGAGACCCAGTACTTC. This encodes CASSRPDRPGQKETQYF.

This clone was recorded only once. This chain connects TRBV6-5 to TRBJ2-7; 8 bases align to TRBD2. This CDR3 has 15 residues. After removal of 4 bases from V and 6 bases from J, the junction contained 11 bases not matched to a gene. CDR1 MNHEY and CDR2 SVGAGI come from the germline V gene. The CDR3 is CASSFSPGLGVEQYF. The CDR3 DNA reads as TGTGCCAGCAGTTTCTCTCCGGGACTAGGGGTCGAGCAGTACTTC.

This clone was counted only a few times. Other DNA sequences in the same sample also yield this CDR3. The rearrangement uses TRBV28 and TRBJ1-4, with TRBD1 matching over 10 bases. Germline CDR1 is MDHEN and CDR2 is SYDVKM. V shed 6 bases, J shed 8 bases, and the junction held 6 bases outside the gene matches. The CDR3 is 14 residues long. The CDR3 sequence is CASSRGQGREKLFF. The CDR3 DNA sequence: TGTGCCAGCAGCCGGGGACAGGGGCGAGAAAAACTGTTTTTT.